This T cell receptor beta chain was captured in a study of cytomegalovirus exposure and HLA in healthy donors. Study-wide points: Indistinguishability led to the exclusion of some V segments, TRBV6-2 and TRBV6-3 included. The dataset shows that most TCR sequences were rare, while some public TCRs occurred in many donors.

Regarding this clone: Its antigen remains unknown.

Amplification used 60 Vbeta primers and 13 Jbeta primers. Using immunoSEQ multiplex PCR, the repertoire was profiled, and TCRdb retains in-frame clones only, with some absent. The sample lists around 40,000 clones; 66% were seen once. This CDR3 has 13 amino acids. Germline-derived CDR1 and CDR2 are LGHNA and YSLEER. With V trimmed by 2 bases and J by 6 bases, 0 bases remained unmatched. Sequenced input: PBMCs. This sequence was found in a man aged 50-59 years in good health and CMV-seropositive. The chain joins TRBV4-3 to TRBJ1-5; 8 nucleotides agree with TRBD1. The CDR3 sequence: CASSQQGAQPQHF. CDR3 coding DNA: TGCGCCAGCAGCCAACAGGGGGCTCAGCCCCAGCATTTT.